This TCR beta chain was sequenced during a study of cytomegalovirus exposure and HLA in healthy donors. This clone came up a few times. Its antigen is unidentified. Study results and caveats: Because they were indistinguishable, some V segments, including TRBV6-2 and TRBV6-3, were excluded.

This CDR3 contains 14 residues. In germline, CDR1 is SGHTA, CDR2 FQGNSA. V lost 5 bases and J 4 bases, leaving 13 bases between the germline ends. Primers included in the PCR were 60 Vbeta and 13 Jbeta primers. Here immunoSEQ multiplex PCR was the method, and the copy in TCRdb shows in-frame clones only, minus some. The sample records some 120,000 clones, 70% to 80% being singletons. The V call is TRBV7-2, the J call TRBJ2-3; perhaps TRBD2 as D (6 bases). The sample consisted of PBMCs. The TCR comes from a woman in her fifties or sixties in good health and CMV-seropositive. The CDR3 spells CASSGSWGADTQYF. The CDR3 DNA follows: TGTGCCAGCAGCGGGAGTTGGGGGGCAGATACGCAGTATTTT.